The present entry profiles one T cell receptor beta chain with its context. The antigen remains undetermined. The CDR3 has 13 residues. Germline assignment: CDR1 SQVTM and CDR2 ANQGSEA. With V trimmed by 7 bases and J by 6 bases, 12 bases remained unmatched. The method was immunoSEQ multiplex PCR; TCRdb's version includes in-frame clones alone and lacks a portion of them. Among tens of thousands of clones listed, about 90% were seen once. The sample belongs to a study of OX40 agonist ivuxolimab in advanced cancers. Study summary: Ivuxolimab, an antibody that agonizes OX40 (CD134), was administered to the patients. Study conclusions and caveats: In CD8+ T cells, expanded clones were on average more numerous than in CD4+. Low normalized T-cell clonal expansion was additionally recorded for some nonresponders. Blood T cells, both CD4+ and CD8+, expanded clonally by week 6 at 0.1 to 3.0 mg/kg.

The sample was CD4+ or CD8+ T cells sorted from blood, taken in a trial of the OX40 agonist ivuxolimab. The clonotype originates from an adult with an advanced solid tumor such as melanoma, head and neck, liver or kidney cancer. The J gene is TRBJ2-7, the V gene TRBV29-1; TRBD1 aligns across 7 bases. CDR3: CSALSGQSVEQYF. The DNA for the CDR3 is TGCAGCGCCCTATCGGGACAGTCCGTCGAGCAGTACTTC.